A selection of T cell receptor beta chains follows, all from one sample in a study of blood T cell repertoires in COVID-19. TCRdb's copy holds only in-frame clones and misses some; the assay was immunoSEQ multiplex PCR. The top ten clones hold more than 9% of a sample with about 370,000 clones, approximately 89% of them seen once. The sequencing input was peripheral blood. These receptors were collected from a woman aged 30 to 39 with COVID-19, enrolled during active disease. CDR3s include the opening cysteine and the closing phenylalanine or tryptophan. Each record gives: J gene, V gene, D gene, CDR3 protein. D genes are given only for firm matches.

TRBJ2-2	TRBV10-3	TRBD2	CAISQKREDNTGELFF
TRBJ2-2	TRBV19	NA	CASSQGSGELFF
TRBJ1-2	TRBV4-3	TRBD1	CASSQEGQGSNGYTF
TRBJ2-2	TRBV1	NA	CTSSQPLAGLTGELFF
TRBJ2-7	TRBV24-1	TRBD1	CATSGATGRSYEQYF
TRBJ1-4	TRBV19	TRBD1	CASSSRDRESVKLFF
TRBJ1-1	TRBV29-1	TRBD1	CSVDTGGYPEAFF
TRBJ2-5	TRBV11-3	TRBD1	CASSLEQGKTQYF
TRBJ2-7	TRBV5-1	TRBD2	CASSPTSGRAQYEQYF
TRBJ1-3	TRBV9	NA	CASSDEGNTIYF
TRBJ1-5	TRBV18	NA	CASSLLTGASSNQPQHF
TRBJ2-7	TRBV6-5	NA	CASSFSGALGGEQYF
TRBJ2-3	TRBV4-1	TRBD2	CASSLAGNTDTQYF
TRBJ2-5	TRBV28	NA	CASSLTRLATQYF
TRBJ2-1	TRBV5-4	TRBD1	CASSFRGNEQFF
TRBJ2-5	TRBV5-4	NA	CASSFSGRKETQYF
TRBJ2-7	TRBV12-3/TRBV12-4	NA	CASSLTGSYEQYF
TRBJ2-2	TRBV7-8	TRBD1	CASSLGTANTGELFF
TRBJ2-7	TRBV6-5	NA	CASSPTGNEQYF
TRBJ2-3	TRBV6-2/TRBV6-3	NA	CASSYWPGQRSTDTQYF
TRBJ1-2	TRBV5-1	NA	CASSLEEGLSYGYTF
TRBJ1-5	TRBV19	TRBD1	CASRVRGSNQPQHF
TRBJ1-4	TRBV30	NA	CAWSAGGSTNEKLFF
TRBJ1-2	TRBV2	TRBD1	CASRDTQGAYGYTF
TRBJ2-3	TRBV30	NA	CAWSPSRRGWTDTQYF
TRBJ2-1	TRBV29-1	TRBD2	CSVARSASGSMGEQFF
TRBJ2-6	TRBV6-6	NA	CASRARGPGANVLTF
TRBJ2-7	TRBV21-1	NA	CASSAPPGTGTYEQYF
TRBJ1-4	TRBV30	NA	CACSQGGFEKLFF
TRBJ2-5	TRBV18	NA	CASSVPRDFQTQYF
TRBJ1-4	TRBV19	TRBD1	CASSMGQTNEKLFF
TRBJ2-7	TRBV6-5	NA	CASSAGYEQYF
TRBJ2-1	TRBV27	TRBD1	CASSLSPDETGQNNEQFF
TRBJ1-1	TRBV2	TRBD1	CASTRTGGNTEAFF
TRBJ2-3	TRBV28	NA	CASSLAGFTDTQYF
TRBJ2-7	TRBV27	TRBD2	CAGLPSASGSYEQYF
TRBJ1-5	TRBV4-1	NA	CASSQVPGSNQPQHF
TRBJ2-3	TRBV29-1	TRBD2	CSARTRGADTQYF
TRBJ2-3	TRBV10-1	NA	CASSDRSTDTQYF
TRBJ1-5	TRBV3-1/TRBV3-2	TRBD1	CASSQGQRNQPQHF
TRBJ1-4	TRBV7-2	NA	CASSYSGAINEKLFF
TRBJ2-1	TRBV6-4	TRBD2	CASSPAGGSYNEQFF
TRBJ2-3	TRBV5-8	TRBD1	CASSRRRTGGTDTQYF
TRBJ2-5	TRBV13	NA	CASSRRDFQETQYF
TRBJ2-3	TRBV4-3	TRBD2	CASSQAGGPKYF
TRBJ2-5	TRBV7-3	NA	CASSGGGSEETQYF
TRBJ2-3	TRBV27	NA	CASSGSVDTQYF
TRBJ2-3	TRBV9	NA	CASSVVGRHTDTQYF
TRBJ2-7	TRBV27	NA	CASSFRGSSYEQYF
TRBJ2-1	TRBV5-8	TRBD1	CASSLSGQLYNEQFF
TRBJ2-2	TRBV11-3	TRBD2	CASSATSGGTTGELFF
TRBJ2-1	TRBV5-4	NA	CASSPVGSSYNEQFF
TRBJ2-2	TRBV21-1	NA	CASSKTGTGATGELFF
TRBJ2-5	TRBV19	NA	CATQRGGDQETQYF
TRBJ2-7	TRBV27	TRBD1	CASSLLGQGVYEQYF
TRBJ1-5	TRBV10-3	NA	CAISESGGSNQPQHF
TRBJ2-7	TRBV12-3/TRBV12-4	NA	CASSGTPSYEQYF
TRBJ2-4	TRBV5-1	TRBD2	CASSLGRGAQNIQYF
TRBJ2-3	TRBV28	NA	CASSSHGGASTDTQYF
TRBJ2-6	TRBV9	TRBD1	CASSADRAGANVLTF